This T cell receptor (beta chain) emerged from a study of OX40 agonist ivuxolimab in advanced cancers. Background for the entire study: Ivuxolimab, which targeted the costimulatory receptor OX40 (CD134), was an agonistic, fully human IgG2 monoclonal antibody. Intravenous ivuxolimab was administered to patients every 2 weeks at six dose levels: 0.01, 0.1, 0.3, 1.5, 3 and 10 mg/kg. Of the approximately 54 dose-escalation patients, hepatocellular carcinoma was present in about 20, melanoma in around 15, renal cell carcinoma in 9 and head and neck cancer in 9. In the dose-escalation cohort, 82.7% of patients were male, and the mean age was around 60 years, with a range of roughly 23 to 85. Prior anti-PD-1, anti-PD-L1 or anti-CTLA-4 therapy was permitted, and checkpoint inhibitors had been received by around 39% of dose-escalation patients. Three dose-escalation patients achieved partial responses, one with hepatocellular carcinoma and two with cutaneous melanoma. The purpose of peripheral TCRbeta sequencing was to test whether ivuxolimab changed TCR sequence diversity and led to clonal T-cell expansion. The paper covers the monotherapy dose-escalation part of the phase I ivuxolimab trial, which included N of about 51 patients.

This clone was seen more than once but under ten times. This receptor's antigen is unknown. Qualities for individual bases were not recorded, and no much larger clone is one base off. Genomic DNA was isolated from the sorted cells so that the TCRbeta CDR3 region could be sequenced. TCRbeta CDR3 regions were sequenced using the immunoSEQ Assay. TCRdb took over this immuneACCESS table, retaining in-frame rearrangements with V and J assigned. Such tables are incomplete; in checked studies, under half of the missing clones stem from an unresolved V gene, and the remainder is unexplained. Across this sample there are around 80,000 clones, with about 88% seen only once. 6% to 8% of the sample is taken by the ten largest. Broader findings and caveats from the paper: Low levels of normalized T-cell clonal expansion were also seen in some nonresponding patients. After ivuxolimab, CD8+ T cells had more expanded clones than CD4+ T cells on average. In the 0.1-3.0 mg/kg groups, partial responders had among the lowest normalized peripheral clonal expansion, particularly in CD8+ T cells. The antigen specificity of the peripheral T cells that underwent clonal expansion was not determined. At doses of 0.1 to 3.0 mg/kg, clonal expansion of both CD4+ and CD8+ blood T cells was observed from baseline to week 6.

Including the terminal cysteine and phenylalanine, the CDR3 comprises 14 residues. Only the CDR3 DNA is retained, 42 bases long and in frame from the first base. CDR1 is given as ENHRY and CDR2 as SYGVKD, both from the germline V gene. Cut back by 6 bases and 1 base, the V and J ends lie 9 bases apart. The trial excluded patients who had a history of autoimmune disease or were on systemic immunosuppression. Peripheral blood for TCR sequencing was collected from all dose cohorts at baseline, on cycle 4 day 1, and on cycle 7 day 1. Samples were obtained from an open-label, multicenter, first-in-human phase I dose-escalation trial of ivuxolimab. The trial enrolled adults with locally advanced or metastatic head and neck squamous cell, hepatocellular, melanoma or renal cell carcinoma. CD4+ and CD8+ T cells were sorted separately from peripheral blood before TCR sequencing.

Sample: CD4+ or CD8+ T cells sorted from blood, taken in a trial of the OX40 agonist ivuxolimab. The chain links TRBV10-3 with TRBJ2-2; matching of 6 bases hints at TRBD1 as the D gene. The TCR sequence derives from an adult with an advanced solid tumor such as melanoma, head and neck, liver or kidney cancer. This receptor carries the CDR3 CAISLDRNTGELFF. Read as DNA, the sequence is TGTGCCATCAGCTTGGACAGGAACACCGGGGAGCTGTTTTTT.